This entry lists 10 T cell receptor beta chains sequenced from one sample in a study of blood T cells in healthy people across ages (dated by TCRdb to between 2014 and 2017). The library was obtained by 5' RACE. These reads were obtained on an Illumina HiSeq 2500. A second PCR of roughly 7 to 11 cycles was performed with a sample-barcoded 5' primer and a J-beta primer mix. TCRdb reprocessed the public reads (quality trimming at Q25 with fastp, clone calling with MiXCR) and kept in-frame beta chains. Entries that share a CDR3 protein sequence are merged under the most common genes and DNA. The sample includes about 1,500,000 distinct CDR3 sequences, with 28% observed a single time. The ten most abundant clones make up 7.7% of the sample. The sequenced material came from blood. These receptors were collected from a woman aged 30 to 39 in good health.

V is TRBV11-2 and J is TRBJ2-2; D might be TRBD1 (6 bases). Germline lookup yields CDR1 SGHAT and CDR2 FQNNGV. The CDR3 extends over 14 amino acids. Between the trimmed V and J ends, which lost 5 bases and 3 bases, there was a span of 10 bases. CDR3: CASSRDTHTGELFF. The CDR3 DNA follows: TGTGCCAGCAGCCGGGACACGCACACCGGGGAGCTGTTTTTT.

This rearrangement joins TRBV18 to TRBJ2-7, with D hard to call. Germline V gene sequence: CDR1 KGHSH, CDR2 LQKENI. V was clipped by 6 bases and J by 0 bases, with 9 bases between them. The CDR3 runs 13 residues. CDR3 in DNA: TGTGCCAGCTCCACAAAAAGCTCCTACGAGCAGTACTTC. Residues: CASSTKSSYEQYF. Complete variable domain (other parts from reference TRBV18 and TRBJ2-7): NAGVMQNPRHLVRRRGQEARLRCSPMKGHSHVYWYRQLPEEGLKFMVYLQKENIIDESGMPKERFSAEFPKEGPSILRIQQVVRGDSAAYFCASSTKSSYEQYFGPGTRLTVT.

This clonotype has only a few counts. The gene calls are TRBV7-9 and TRBJ1-5; D gene unclear. Between the trimmed V and J ends, which lost 6 bases and 10 bases, there was a span of 16 bases. The CDR3 consists of 13 residues. Germline V gene lookup returns CDR1 SEHNR and CDR2 FQNEAQ (reference sequence). This CDR3 reads CASRGGLGHPQHF. The CDR3 nucleotides are TGTGCCAGCAGGGGAGGACTCGGTCATCCCCAGCATTTT.

This clonotype was observed a handful of times. The rearrangement joins TRBV5-1 to TRBJ1-1; the match to TRBD1 covers 9 bases. CDR3 size: 15 residues. The ends lost 4 bases at V and 1 base at J; junction bases unmatched: 5. Germline loops: CDR1 SGHRS, CDR2 YFSETQ. The CDR3 DNA sequence: TGCGCCAGCAGCATACAGGGGGCGACGAACACTGAAGCTTTCTTT. Translation gives CASSIQGATNTEAFF.

This clonotype showed up just once. A much larger clone is a single base away; this may be a read error. CDR3 DNA: TGTGCCAGCAGCGCCGCATCGGCGGGAGGGGGGTCCCACGAGCAGTACTTC. Amino acid sequence: CASSAASAGGGSHEQYF. The V and J genes are TRBV9 and TRBJ2-7, with 9 bases that match TRBD2. This CDR3 has 17 amino acids. V shed 3 bases, J shed 5 bases, and the junction held 15 bases outside the gene matches. CDR1 is SGDLS and CDR2 is YYNGEE in the germline V gene.

This clonotype was recorded a few times. This chain connects TRBV4-1 to TRBJ1-2, with D perhaps matching TRBD1 (6 bases). Germline CDR1 reads MGHRA; CDR2 reads YSYEKL. The CDR3 consists of 15 residues. V lost 1 base, J lost 3 bases, and 12 bases lay in between. The CDR3 DNA follows: TGCGCCAGCAGCCAAGTTGGGTCAGGGGACTATGGCTACACCTTC. It encodes CASSQVGSGDYGYTF.

The genes are TRBV12-3 or TRBV12-4 and TRBJ2-4; D is unresolved. The closer fit of TRBJ2-7 to the DNA end suggests the J call may be wrong. The CDR3 consists of 13 residues. CDR3: CASSPGQRSEQYF. CDR3 DNA: TGTGCCAGCAGCCCAGGCCAGAGAAGCGAGCAGTACTTC.

J is TRBJ1-5 and V is TRBV24-1, with no clear D. The CDR3 consists of 12 residues. The V gene lost 9 bases and the J gene lost 1 base, with 6 bases spanning the gap. From germline, CDR1 is KGHDR and CDR2 SFDVKD. In DNA, the CDR3 is TGTGCCACCCGGGAGAGCAATCAGCCCCAGCATTTT. Protein sequence: CATRESNQPQHF.

The chain recombines TRBV5-5 with TRBJ1-4; D unresolved. CDR1 is SGHKS, CDR2 YYEKEE, per germline (reference sequence). The CDR3 runs to 15 residues. V was clipped by 0 bases and J by 7 bases, with 13 bases between them. The CDR3 sequence is CASSLGPTRSEKLFF. DNA for the CDR3: TGTGCCAGCAGCTTGGGTCCTACGAGGAGTGAAAAACTGTTTTTT.

V is TRBV11-2 and J is TRBJ2-1; 8 bases align to TRBD1. The DNA end is more similar to TRBJ2-7, so the J call may be wrong. The length of the CDR3 is 16 residues. The V gene's germline CDR1 is SGHAT and CDR2 FQNNGV. The CDR3 DNA reads as TGTGCCAGCAGTTTCATCTGGACAGGGCTTTACAATGAGCAGTACTTC. Residues: CASSFIWTGLYNEQYF.